The 21 T cell receptor beta chains reported below all come from one sample, sequenced in a study of T cells in Graves' hyperthyroidism and ophthalmopathy. It was RNA transcripts that yielded the amplified TCR beta CDR3 regions. HTBI primers were employed in a first-round RT-PCR of the TCR CDR3. TCRdb re-derived calls from the multiplex PCR reads in MiXCR, one entry per CDR3 protein. Seen here are about 260,000 distinct CDR3 sequences, about 17% observed once, and the top ten hold 28%. What was sequenced was blood. Receptor source: a young woman with Graves' ophthalmopathy.

This clonotype was detected ten times or more. The CDR3 DNA reads as TGTGCCACACACCAGGGACAGGGGGAGTATGGCTACACCTTC. Residues: CATHQGQGEYGYTF. J is TRBJ1-2 and V is TRBV10-3; TRBD1 matches 11 bases. Trimming took 10 bases from V and 5 from J; bases not matched to a gene: 9. From germline, CDR1 is ENHRY and CDR2 SYGVKD. This CDR3 is 14 amino acids long.

This clonotype was recorded many times. The V gene is TRBV2, the J gene TRBJ1-2; the match to TRBD1 covers 9 bases. Germline V gene sequence: CDR1 SNHLY, CDR2 FYNNEI. The CDR3 contains 16 residues. Trimming at V came to 5 bases and at J to 4 bases, leaving 11 bases not matched to a gene. DNA for the CDR3: TGTGCCAGCAGTACCACGACAGGGGGTATAGGCTATGGCTACACCTTC. It yields the protein CASSTTTGGIGYGYTF. Using reference TRBV2 and TRBJ1-2 for the parts outside the CDR3, the full variable domain is EPEVTQTPSHQVTQMGQEVILRCVPISNHLYFYWYRQILGQKVEFLVSFYNNEISEKSEIFDDQFSVERPDGSNFTLKIRSTKLEDSAMYFCASSTTTGGIGYGYTFGSGTRLTVV.

In this sample, this clonotype turned up many times. V is TRBV6-1 and J is TRBJ1-3; D remains ambiguous. Germline lookup yields CDR1 MNHNS and CDR2 SASEGT. V lost 5 bases and J lost 0, with 20 bases in between. CDR3 size: 18 residues. The CDR3 protein is CASSFNRLGTDSGNTIYF. In nucleotides, the CDR3 is TGTGCCAGCAGTTTCAACCGCCTTGGTACGGACTCTGGAAACACCATATATTTT.

This clonotype has a count of ten or more. The gene calls are TRBV27 and TRBJ1-4, with D uncertain. In germline, CDR1 is MNHEY, CDR2 SMNVEV (reference sequence). V was clipped by 5 bases and J by 12 bases, with 10 bases between them. The CDR3 is 11 amino acids. The CDR3: CASSALGELFF. In DNA, the CDR3 is TGTGCCAGCAGTGCACTTGGAGAACTGTTTTTT. Using reference TRBV27 and TRBJ1-4 for the parts outside the CDR3, the full variable domain is EAQVTQNPRYLITVTGKKLTVTCSQNMNHEYMSWYRQDPGLGLRQIYYSMNVEVTDKGDVPEGYKVSRKEKRNFPLILESPSPNQTSLYFCASSALGELFFGSGTQLSVL.

This clonotype was detected many times. The genes are TRBV5-8 and TRBJ2-1, with D tentatively TRBD1 (6 bases). The CDR3 has 15 residues. CDR1 and CDR2 (germline): SGHTS, YDEGEE. The V end lost 2 bases, the J end lost 0 bases, and 9 bases lay between the germline ends. DNA for the CDR3: TGTGCCAGCAGCTTCGGACAGAGCTCCTACAATGAGCAGTTCTTC. It translates to CASSFGQSSYNEQFF. The full variable domain, its missing parts supplied by reference TRBV5-8 and TRBJ2-1, is EAGVTQSPTHLIKTRGQQATLRCSPISGHTSVYWYQQALGLGLQFLLWYDEGEERNRGNFPPRFSGRQFPNYSSELNVNALELEDSALYLCASSFGQSSYNEQFFGPGTRLTVL.

This clonotype was picked up many times. The V call is TRBV11-2, the J call TRBJ2-3, with D perhaps matching TRBD1 (6 bases). CDR3 size: 14 residues. Germline lookup yields CDR1 SGHAT and CDR2 FQNNGV. Trimming stripped 7 bases from V and 2 bases from J, with 13 bases between. CDR3 DNA: TGTGCCAGCACTTCGGGACAACCCACAGATACGCAGTATTTT. This encodes CASTSGQPTDTQYF.

The rearrangement joins TRBV2 to TRBJ1-5; D unclear. In germline, CDR1 is SNHLY, CDR2 FYNNEI. V shed 7 bases and J shed 4 bases, with 11 bases lying between them. This CDR3 has 13 amino acids. CDR3 in DNA: TGTGCCAGCAATGGCCGTGGGAATCAGCCCCAGCATTTT. It translates to CASNGRGNQPQHF.

This chain connects TRBV7-2 to TRBJ2-3; TRBD1 matches 7 bases. V shed 5 bases and J 3 bases; nucleotides not matched to a gene: 14. Germline values: CDR1 SGHTA, CDR2 FQGNSA. The CDR3 consists of 17 residues. CDR3 DNA sequence: TGTGCCAGCAGCGGAACACCGGGACAGTTGGGAACAGATACGCAGTATTTT. This sequence encodes CASSGTPGQLGTDTQYF.

Regarding this clonotype: This sequence may be a read error, since a much larger clone differs from it by one base. The chain uses TRBV27 and TRBJ1-2; D is possibly TRBD1 (5 bases). The germline V gene has CDR1 MNHEY and CDR2 SMNVEV (reference sequence). With 2 bases removed from V and 8 bases from J, the gap between germline ends came to 18 bases. CDR3 size: 15 residues. In DNA, the CDR3 is TGTGCCAGCAGTTTAGGCGGCAGGGAGTATGAAGGCTACACCTTC. It translates to CASSLGGREYEGYTF.

This clonotype was seen at least ten times. J is TRBJ2-7 and V is TRBV12-3 or TRBV12-4; D ambiguous. The CDR3 consists of 16 residues. Trimming shortened V by 5 bases and J by 4 bases, and 21 bases separated the two germline ends. This CDR3 is CASSPTPAQIMYEQYF. The DNA of the CDR3 is TGTGCCAGCAGTCCCACCCCAGCGCAGATTATGTACGAGCAGTACTTC.

This clonotype was counted at least ten times. V is TRBV28 and J is TRBJ2-7; TRBD2 is a possible D gene (6 bases). V shed 2 bases and J shed 3 bases, with 14 bases lying between them. Germline-derived CDR1 and CDR2 are MDHEN and SYDVKM. The CDR3 extends over 15 amino acids. DNA of the CDR3: TGTGCCAGCAGTTTAGGGGAGGTCATTGGCTACGAGCAGTACTTC. It specifies CASSLGEVIGYEQYF. Using reference TRBV28 and TRBJ2-7 for the parts outside the CDR3, the full variable domain is DVKVTQSSRYLVKRTGEKVFLECVQDMDHENMFWYRQDPGLGLRLIYFSYDVKMKEKGDIPEGYSVSREKKERFSLILESASTNQTSMYLCASSLGEVIGYEQYFGPGTRLTVT.

The sample holds a few counts of this clonotype. This chain joins TRBV19 and TRBJ2-1; 10 bases fit TRBD2. After removal of 6 bases from V and 9 bases from J, the junction contained 5 bases not matched to a gene. The CDR3 spans 13 residues. CDR1 is LNHDA and CDR2 is SQIVND in the germline V gene (reference sequence). The CDR3 DNA is TGTGCCAGTAGGGAGCGGGGGGGCACTGAGCAGTTCTTC. This gives the protein CASRERGGTEQFF. Full variable domain (outside the CDR3, taken from reference TRBV19 and TRBJ2-1): DGGITQSPKYLFRKEGQNVTLSCEQNLNHDAMYWYRQDPGQGLRLIYYSQIVNDFQKGDIAEGYSVSREKKESFPLTVTSAQKNPTAFYLCASRERGGTEQFFGPGTRLTVL.

This clonotype was counted ten times or more. The chain is built from TRBV7-2 and TRBJ1-1; the match to TRBD1 covers 7 bases. The CDR3 is 15 amino acids. V gave up 2 bases and J gave up 0 bases; unmatched junction bases: 3. Germline values: CDR1 SGHTA, CDR2 FQGNSA. CDR3 protein: CASSLRDRVNTEAFF. The CDR3 DNA follows: TGTGCCAGCAGCTTAAGAGACAGGGTGAACACTGAAGCTTTCTTT. The variable domain in full, with the rest retrieved from reference TRBV7-2 and TRBJ1-1, is GAGVSQSPSNKVTEKGKDVELRCDPISGHTALYWYRQSLGQGLEFLIYFQGNSAPDKSGLPSDRFSAERTGGSVSTLTIQRTQQEDSAVYLCASSLRDRVNTEAFFGQGTRLTVV.

This clonotype showed up many times. CDR3 residues: CSVDGGLGEQYF. In DNA form, the CDR3 reads TGCAGCGTTGACGGCGGGTTGGGCGAGCAGTACTTC. This chain links TRBV29-1 with TRBJ2-7, with D maybe TRBD2 (5 bases). The germline V gene has CDR1 SQVTM and CDR2 ANQGSEA. The V end was cut by 3 bases, the J end by 6 bases, with 12 bases between. This CDR3 spans 12 amino acids.

This clonotype has ten or more counts. The chain recombines TRBV19 with TRBJ1-1; possibly TRBD1 for D (6 bases). CDR1 is LNHDA and CDR2 is SQIVND in the germline V gene (reference sequence). Deletions cut 6 bases from V and 0 bases from J, with 17 bases between. This CDR3 region has 16 residues. As DNA, the CDR3 is TGTGCCAGTAGGTCCCAAGCCGGGACACTGAACACTGAAGCTTTCTTT. Protein product: CASRSQAGTLNTEAFF. Variable domain in full (rest from reference TRBV19 and TRBJ1-1): DGGITQSPKYLFRKEGQNVTLSCEQNLNHDAMYWYRQDPGQGLRLIYYSQIVNDFQKGDIAEGYSVSREKKESFPLTVTSAQKNPTAFYLCASRSQAGTLNTEAFFGQGTRLTVV.

This clonotype was observed at least ten times. CDR3 bases: TGTGCCAGCTCACCCTCTAGCGGGCCTAACAATGAGCAGTTCTTC. This sequence encodes CASSPSSGPNNEQFF. J is TRBJ2-1 and V is TRBV18; 8 bases agree with TRBD2. Trimming took 3 bases from V and 5 from J; bases not matched to a gene: 6. There are 15 residues in the CDR3. Germline CDR1 and CDR2: KGHSH and LQKENI.

The V and J genes are TRBV11-1 and TRBJ2-7; 8 bases are shared with TRBD1. The germline gives CDR1 SGHAT, CDR2 FQDESV (reference sequence). The CDR3 loop spans 14 amino acids. V shed 5 bases, J shed 7 bases, and the junction held 10 bases outside the gene matches. The CDR3 loop reads CASSAGQGPREQYF. The CDR3 region has the DNA TGTGCCAGCAGCGCCGGACAGGGACCGAGGGAGCAGTACTTC.

About this clonotype itself: This could be a read error, since a much larger clone is one nucleotide away. The CDR3 DNA follows: TGTGCCAGCGGCGCACAATCTGGCGAAAAACTGTTTTTT. Amino acids: CASGAQSGEKLFF. This sequence joins TRBV7-2 and TRBJ1-4, with D uncertain. Germline V gene sequence: CDR1 SGHTA, CDR2 FQGNSA. The CDR3 covers 13 residues. The V end lost 8 bases, the J end lost 8 bases, and 15 bases lay between the germline ends.

This clonotype was seen at least ten times. J is TRBJ2-1 and V is TRBV4-2; D unresolved. Between the trimmed V and J ends, which lost 1 base and 8 bases, there was a span of 6 bases. Germline V gives CDR1 LGHNA, CDR2 YNFKEQ. The CDR3 totals 12 residues. The CDR3 DNA follows: TGTGCCAGCAGCCAAGTGAGAGATGAGCAGTTCTTC. Amino acids: CASSQVRDEQFF.

At least ten counts were recorded for this clonotype. This sequence joins TRBV5-1 and TRBJ2-7; 10 bases map to TRBD1. The ends lost 2 bases at V and 0 bases at J; junction bases unmatched: 11. The CDR3 loop spans 18 amino acids. The V gene's germline CDR1 is SGHRS and CDR2 YFSETQ. The CDR3 nucleotides read TGCGCCAGCAGCTTTCCATCTGGGACAGGGGTCACCTCCTACGAGCAGTACTTC. It encodes CASSFPSGTGVTSYEQYF.

This clonotype was observed at least ten times. The gene calls are TRBV20-1 and TRBJ2-7; 7 nucleotides match TRBD1. The V gene's germline CDR1 is DFQATT and CDR2 SNEGSKA (reference sequence). V was pared by 6 bases and J by 1 base, with 3 bases of the junction left unmatched. CDR3 length: 12 residues. Here the CDR3 reads CSAWDRSYEQYF. The DNA of the CDR3 is TGCAGTGCCTGGGACAGATCCTACGAGCAGTACTTC.